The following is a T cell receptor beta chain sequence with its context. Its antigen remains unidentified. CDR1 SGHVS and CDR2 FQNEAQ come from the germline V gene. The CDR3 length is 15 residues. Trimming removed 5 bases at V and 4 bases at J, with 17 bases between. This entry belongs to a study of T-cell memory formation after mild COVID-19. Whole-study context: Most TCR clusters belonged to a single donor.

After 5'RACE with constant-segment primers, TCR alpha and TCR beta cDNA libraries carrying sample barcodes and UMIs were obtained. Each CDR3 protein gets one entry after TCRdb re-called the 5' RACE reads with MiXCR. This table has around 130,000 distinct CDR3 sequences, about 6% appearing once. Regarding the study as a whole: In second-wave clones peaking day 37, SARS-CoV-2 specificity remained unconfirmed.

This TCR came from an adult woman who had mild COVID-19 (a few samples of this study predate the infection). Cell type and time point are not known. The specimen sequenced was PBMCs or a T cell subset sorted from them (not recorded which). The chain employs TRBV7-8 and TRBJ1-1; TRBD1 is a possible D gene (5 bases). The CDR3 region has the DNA TGTGCCAGCAGCCAGCGGGGGGGAATGAGCACTGAAGCTTTCTTT. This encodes CASSQRGGMSTEAFF.